The 25 T cell receptor beta chains presented below share a single source sample, sequenced in a study of blood T cells in healthy people across ages (dated by TCRdb to about 2015). The library was obtained by 5' RACE. The sample was run on an Illumina HiSeq 2500. A second PCR of roughly 7 to 11 cycles was performed with a sample-barcoded 5' primer and a J-beta primer mix. In-frame beta chains were kept once TCRdb had trimmed the public reads at Q25 with fastp and called clones with MiXCR. CDR3 protein duplicates are merged, each entry listing the most common genes and DNA. In all, the sample holds just under 900,000 distinct CDR3 sequences, and 29% of those were seen once. The ten largest clones take up about 18% of the sample. The sequencing sample was made of blood. Receptor source: a woman of 80 years or more in good health.

This clonotype has a count of ten or more. The chain employs TRBV4-2 and TRBJ2-5; 9 positions match TRBD2. V lost 0 bases and J lost 7; bases outside the gene matches: 9. The CDR3 sequence is 16 residues long. CDR1 and CDR2 (germline): LGHNA, YNFKEQ. The DNA for the CDR3 is TGTGCCAGCAGCCAAGAAGGTAGCGGGGGCCCCAGGACCCAGTACTTC. This codes for CASSQEGSGGPRTQYF.

The table lists this clonotype with many counts. The rearrangement links TRBV11-2 to TRBJ2-5, with 7 bases identical to TRBD1. The CDR3 extends over 16 amino acids. Germline values: CDR1 SGHAT, CDR2 FQNNGV. V was clipped by 3 bases and J by 5 bases; unmatched bases: 12. CDR3 residues: CASSFPVTGNSETQYF. For the CDR3, the DNA is TGTGCCAGCAGCTTCCCCGTGACAGGGAATTCGGAGACCCAGTACTTC.

This clonotype turned up a few times. Its ends do not fully match the called genes, so a read error is possible. The V call is TRBV10-2, the J call TRBJ2-3, with 10 bases identical to TRBD2. CDR1 is WSHSY, CDR2 SAAADI, per germline. The CDR3 extends over 17 amino acids. CDR3: CAGSDFPGLARTDTQYF. As DNA, the CDR3 is TGCGCCGGCAGTGATTTCCCGGGACTAGCGAGGACAGATACGCAGTATTTT.

The chain employs TRBV18 and TRBJ2-6, with D perhaps TRBD1 or TRBD2 (5 bases each). CDR1 and CDR2 from the germline V gene are KGHSH and LQKENI. The CDR3 totals 17 residues. Trimming took 3 bases from V and 4 from J, leaving 16 bases between them. In DNA, the CDR3 is TGTGCCAGCTCACCGCAGACGGGGCCTCTGGGGGCCAACGTCCTGACTTTC. This translates into CASSPQTGPLGANVLTF. Filled out from reference TRBV18 and TRBJ2-6, the complete variable domain reads NAGVMQNPRHLVRRRGQEARLRCSPMKGHSHVYWYRQLPEEGLKFMVYLQKENIIDESGMPKERFSAEFPKEGPSILRIQQVVRGDSAAYFCASSPQTGPLGANVLTFGAGSRLTVL.

The sample holds many counts of this clonotype. The chain employs TRBV20-1 and TRBJ2-5; tentatively, D is TRBD1 (6 bases). The CDR3 extends over 14 amino acids. Trimming removed 3 bases at V and 1 base at J, with 12 bases between. CDR1 and CDR2 from the germline V gene are DFQATT and SNEGSKA (reference sequence). The CDR3 region is CSASLRGSQETQYF. The CDR3 DNA reads as TGCAGTGCTAGCCTCAGGGGATCCCAAGAGACCCAGTACTTC.

This clonotype has a handful of counts. The chain couples TRBV20-1 to TRBJ1-6; unclear D gene. Germline lookup yields CDR1 DFQATT and CDR2 SNEGSKA (reference sequence). This CDR3 is built from 13 residues. In DNA, the CDR3 is TGCACCGCGCGGCCAGGAGACAATTCACCCCTCCACTTT. It encodes CTARPGDNSPLHF.

This clonotype appeared many times. In nucleotides, the CDR3 is TGCGCCAGCAGTGGAACCCTTTTCAGGGTCACAGATACGCAGTATTTT. It codes for CASSGTLFRVTDTQYF. This sequence joins TRBV10-2 and TRBJ2-3; possibly TRBD1 for D (5 bases). There are 16 residues in the CDR3. The V and J ends lost 4 bases and 2 bases respectively, with 16 bases between them. The germline CDR1 and CDR2 sequences are WSHSY and SAAADI.

The count of this clonotype is one. One end of the junction is discordant with germline, which a read error may explain. The J gene is TRBJ2-1, the V gene TRBV14; the match to TRBD1 covers 8 bases. CDR3 size: 16 residues. Per the germline V gene, CDR1 is SGHDN and CDR2 is FVKESK. The CDR3: CASSQRDRGVYNERFF. The CDR3 coding sequence is TGTGCCAGCAGCCAACGAGACAGGGGAGTCTACAATGAGCGGTTCTTC.

To note about this clonotype: A much larger clone sits a single nucleotide away, making a read error possible. The chain joins TRBV7-2 to TRBJ2-5, with 7 bases fitting TRBD1. The CDR3 loop spans 14 amino acids. Germline V lookup: CDR1 SGHTA, CDR2 FQGNSA. V lost 3 bases, J lost 5 bases, and 6 bases stayed unmatched. As DNA, the CDR3 is TGTGCCAGCAGCTTTCGAGGGGGCGCGGAGACCCAGTACTTC. It yields the protein CASSFRGGAETQYF.

Ten or more counts support this clonotype. The J gene is TRBJ1-3, the V gene TRBV29-1, with D tentatively TRBD1 (5 bases). Germline V lookup: CDR1 SQVTM, CDR2 ANQGSEA. V was trimmed by 4 bases and J by 0 bases, leaving 10 bases between them. The CDR3 contains 14 residues. The CDR3 loop is CSVVGHISGNTIYF. In DNA, the CDR3 is TGCAGCGTTGTCGGACACATCTCTGGAAACACCATATATTTT.

This clonotype was seen many times. The gene calls are TRBV10-3 and TRBJ1-2, with a possible D match to TRBD1 (5 bases). V lost 2 bases and J lost 8, with 15 bases in between. The CDR3 has 14 amino acids. Germline CDR1 ENHRY, CDR2 SYGVKD. CDR3 residues: CAISERDGTWGYTF. The CDR3 coding sequence is TGTGCCATCAGTGAGCGGGACGGGACGTGGGGCTACACCTTC.

This rearrangement joins TRBV7-9 to TRBJ1-2; maybe TRBD1 (5 bases). Germline V lookup: CDR1 SEHNR, CDR2 FQNEAQ (reference sequence). V was pared by 5 bases and J by 6 bases, with 16 bases between. The CDR3 extends over 14 amino acids. The CDR3 nucleotides read TGTGCCAGCAGCCTTGGGACGGCGGGCCATGGCTACACCTTC. It encodes CASSLGTAGHGYTF.

The chain employs TRBV20-1 and TRBJ2-3; 8 bases align to TRBD2. Germline values: CDR1 DFQATT, CDR2 SNEGSKA (reference sequence). The CDR3 loop spans 16 amino acids. V lost 5 bases and J lost 5; bases outside the gene matches: 15. The CDR3 DNA reads TGCAGTGCTGCCTTGGTTTCGGGAGGGGAGAGAGATACGCAGTATTTT. Translated, it gives CSAALVSGGERDTQYF.

This clonotype has a handful of counts. This chain joins TRBV28 and TRBJ1-1; D not certain. Trimming took off 5 bases at V and 0 bases at J, with 7 bases between the two ends. The CDR3 spans 13 residues. Per the germline V gene, CDR1 is MDHEN and CDR2 is SYDVKM. The CDR3 loop is CASSPELNTEAFF. CDR3 bases: TGTGCCAGCAGTCCCGAGCTGAACACTGAAGCTTTCTTT.

This clonotype was detected many times. This sequence joins TRBV5-1 and TRBJ2-7; D is undetermined. V lost 3 bases to trimming and J lost 2 bases, with 12 bases between them. Germline loops: CDR1 SGHRS, CDR2 YFSETQ. The CDR3 is 14 residues long. The CDR3 protein is CASSSPLLTYEQYF. The CDR3 DNA reads as TGCGCCAGCAGCTCACCCCTTCTTACCTACGAGCAGTACTTC.

This clonotype has only a few counts. The chain couples TRBV7-2 to TRBJ2-1, with TRBD2 as a possible D gene (5 bases). Germline loops: CDR1 SGHTA, CDR2 FQGNSA. This CDR3 contains 11 residues. The V end lost 8 bases, the J end lost 6 bases, and 8 bases lay between the germline ends. CDR3: CASYGGNEQFF. CDR3 nucleotides: TGTGCCAGCTATGGAGGCAATGAGCAGTTCTTC. Full variable domain (remainder filled in from reference TRBV7-2 and TRBJ2-1): GAGVSQSPSNKVTEKGKDVELRCDPISGHTALYWYRQSLGQGLEFLIYFQGNSAPDKSGLPSDRFSAERTGGSVSTLTIQRTQQEDSAVYLCASYGGNEQFFGPGTRLTVL.

The chain carries TRBV18 and TRBJ1-2; 9 positions agree with TRBD1. Germline loops: CDR1 KGHSH, CDR2 LQKENI. CDR3 length: 15 amino acids. The V gene end was trimmed by 6 bases and the J gene end by 4 bases; junction bases not matched to a gene: 9. The CDR3 DNA follows: TGTGCCAGCTCGCGAACAGGGGGCCCTTTCTATGGCTACACCTTC. It is translated as CASSRTGGPFYGYTF.

The chain recombines TRBV18 with TRBJ2-3, with 8 bases aligning to TRBD1. The CDR3 is 16 residues long. CDR1 and CDR2 from the germline V gene are KGHSH and LQKENI. J was trimmed by 2 bases and V by 8 bases; bases with no gene match: 12. The CDR3 here is CASPRATGAFTDTQYF. The CDR3 coding sequence is TGTGCCAGCCCACGGGCGACAGGGGCCTTCACAGATACGCAGTATTTT.

This chain uses TRBV28 with TRBJ2-4; a weak D match, TRBD1 (7 bases). Germline CDR1 MDHEN, CDR2 SYDVKM. V lost 8 bases and J 12 bases, leaving 26 bases between the germline ends. This CDR3 has 15 residues. CDR3 sequence reads: CASQSGGRGRTAQYF. Here the CDR3 DNA reads TGTGCCAGCCAGTCCGGGGGTAGGGGGCGCACGGCTCAGTACTTC.

This clonotype showed up just a few times. This chain links TRBV5-4 with TRBJ2-1, with TRBD2 matching over 8 bases. The V gene end was trimmed by 3 bases and the J gene end by 7 bases; junction bases not matched to a gene: 9. This CDR3 contains 15 residues. CDR1 is SGHNT, CDR2 YYREEE, per germline (reference sequence). The CDR3 nucleotides are TGTGCCAGCAGCTCGGTCGGGGGGGTCATTAATGAGCAGTTCTTC. Residues: CASSSVGGVINEQFF.

The sample holds many counts of this clonotype. The rearrangement links TRBV7-2 to TRBJ2-3, with a possible D match to TRBD1 (5 bases). This CDR3 is 14 amino acids long. Trimming cost V 3 bases and J 0 bases, with 7 bases left between them. The germline gives CDR1 SGHTA, CDR2 FQGNSA. CDR3 coding DNA: TGTGCCAGCAGCTTGACAGACAGCACAGATACGCAGTATTTT. Amino acids: CASSLTDSTDTQYF.

Ten or more counts support this clonotype. V and J are TRBV12-3 or TRBV12-4 and TRBJ2-5; 8 nucleotides align to TRBD2. There are 15 residues in the CDR3. Trimming removed 5 bases from V and 5 bases from J; junction bases left unmatched: 10. Here the CDR3 reads CASSPEGGGRETQYF. The CDR3 DNA reads as TGTGCCAGCAGTCCCGAAGGCGGGGGGCGGGAGACCCAGTACTTC.

This clonotype showed up many times. The chain recombines TRBV11-3 with TRBJ2-1; perhaps TRBD1 as D (6 bases). The CDR3 is 13 residues long. Germline V CDR1 and CDR2: SGHNT, YENEEA. The ends were cut back, 5 bases at V and 5 bases at J, with 10 bases in the middle. CDR3: CASSAQGHNEQFF. The CDR3 DNA follows: TGTGCCAGCAGCGCACAGGGTCACAATGAGCAGTTCTTC. Full variable domain (missing parts from reference TRBV11-3 and TRBJ2-1): EAGVVQSPRYKIIEKKQPVAFWCNPISGHNTLYWYLQNLGQGPELLIRYENEEAVDDSQLPKDRFSAERLKGVDSTLKIQPAELGDSAVYLCASSAQGHNEQFFGPGTRLTVL.

This chain joins TRBV20-1 and TRBJ1-4, with D possibly matching TRBD1 (6 bases). The CDR3 spans 16 residues. Germline loops: CDR1 DFQATT, CDR2 SNEGSKA (reference sequence). The V end was cut by 0 bases, the J end by 7 bases, with 18 bases between. The chain's CDR3 is CSARENRAHRGEKLFF. DNA of the CDR3: TGCAGTGCTAGAGAGAACAGGGCCCACCGCGGTGAAAAACTGTTTTTT.

This clonotype was detected ten times or more. This chain joins TRBV20-1 and TRBJ2-3; TRBD2 aligns across 9 bases. The CDR3 is 14 amino acids. Germline-derived CDR1 and CDR2 are DFQATT and SNEGSKA (reference sequence). Unmatched junction bases numbered 7, after V lost 5 bases and J lost 4 bases. CDR3 amino acids: CSASRGGPSDTQYF. The CDR3 bases are TGCAGTGCTTCGCGGGGGGGGCCGTCAGATACGCAGTATTTT.